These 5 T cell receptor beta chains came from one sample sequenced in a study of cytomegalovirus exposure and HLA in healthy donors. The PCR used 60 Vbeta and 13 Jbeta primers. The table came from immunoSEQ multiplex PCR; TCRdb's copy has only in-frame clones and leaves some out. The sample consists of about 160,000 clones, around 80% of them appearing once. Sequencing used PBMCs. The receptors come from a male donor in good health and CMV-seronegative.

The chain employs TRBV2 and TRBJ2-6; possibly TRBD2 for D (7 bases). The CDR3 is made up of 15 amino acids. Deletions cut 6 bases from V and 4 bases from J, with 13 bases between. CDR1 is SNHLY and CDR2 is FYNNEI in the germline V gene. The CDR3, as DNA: TGTGCCAGCAGCGGGGGGCGGGAGGGGGCCAACGTCCTGACTTTC. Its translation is CASSGGREGANVLTF.

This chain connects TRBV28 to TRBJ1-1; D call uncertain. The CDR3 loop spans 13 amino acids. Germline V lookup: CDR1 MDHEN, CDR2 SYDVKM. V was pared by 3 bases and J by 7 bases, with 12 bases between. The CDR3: CASSLGGALEAFF. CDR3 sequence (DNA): TGTGCCAGCAGTTTGGGAGGTGCTCTTGAAGCTTTCTTT.

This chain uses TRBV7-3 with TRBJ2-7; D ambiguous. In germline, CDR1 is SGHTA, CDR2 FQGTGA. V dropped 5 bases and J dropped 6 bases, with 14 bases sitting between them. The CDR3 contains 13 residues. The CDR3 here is CASSPWRRSEQYF. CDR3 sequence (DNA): TGTGCCAGCAGCCCGTGGAGACGCTCCGAGCAGTACTTC.

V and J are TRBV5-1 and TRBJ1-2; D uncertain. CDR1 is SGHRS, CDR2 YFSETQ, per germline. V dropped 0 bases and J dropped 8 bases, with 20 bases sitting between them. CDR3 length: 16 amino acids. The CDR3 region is CASSLVPDPRREGYTF. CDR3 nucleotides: TGCGCCAGCAGCTTGGTACCGGATCCCAGGAGGGAAGGCTACACCTTC.

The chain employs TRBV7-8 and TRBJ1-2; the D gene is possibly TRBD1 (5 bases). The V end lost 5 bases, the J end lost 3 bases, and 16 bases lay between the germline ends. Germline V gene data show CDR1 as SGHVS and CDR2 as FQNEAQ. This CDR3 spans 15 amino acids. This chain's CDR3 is CASSPLAGLDYGYTF. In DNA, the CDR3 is TGTGCCAGCAGCCCTCTGGCAGGGTTGGACTATGGCTACACCTTC.